These 15 T cell receptor beta chains share one sample of origin, sequenced in a study of early stage breast cancer tumors. TCRdb keeps only in-frame clones here, not all; method: immunoSEQ multiplex PCR. Of tens of thousands of clones detected, over 60% appear once; the ten largest clones hold about 6.8%. The source material was blood. Receptor source: a person aged 45 to 59 with breast cancer.

This chain uses TRBV13 with TRBJ2-3; 12 bases are a match to TRBD2. With V trimmed by 4 bases and J by 4 bases, 6 bases remained unmatched. The CDR3 totals 16 residues. The germline V gene has CDR1 PRHDT and CDR2 FYEKMQ (reference sequence). The CDR3 loop is CASSSSGLAGADTQYF. The CDR3 DNA sequence: TGTGCCAGCAGCTCCTCGGGACTAGCGGGCGCAGATACGCAGTATTTT.

This clone came up a few times. The rearrangement joins TRBV5-6 to TRBJ2-7, with 9 nucleotides matching TRBD1. The ends lost 4 bases at V and 3 bases at J; junction bases unmatched: 5. The CDR3 covers 14 residues. Germline CDR1 reads SGHDT; CDR2 reads YYEEEE. CDR3 amino acids: CASSLQGAGYEQYF. Written as DNA, the CDR3 is TGTGCCAGCAGCCTACAGGGGGCAGGCTACGAGCAGTACTTC.

The V gene is TRBV19, the J gene TRBJ1-5; the D gene is possibly TRBD1 (6 bases). CDR3 size: 15 residues. Germline assignment: CDR1 LNHDA and CDR2 SQIVND (reference sequence). The V end was cut by 6 bases, the J end by 6 bases, with 18 bases between. The CDR3 is CASRETGNLAQPQHF. As DNA, the CDR3 is TGTGCCAGTAGAGAAACAGGGAATCTCGCTCAGCCCCAGCATTTT.

The chain has TRBV10-3 and TRBJ2-7; unclear D gene. CDR1 and CDR2 from the germline V gene are ENHRY and SYGVKD. The ends were cut back, 0 bases at V and 3 bases at J, with 9 bases in the middle. The CDR3 length is 14 residues. CDR3 sequence reads: CAISESWPDYEQYV. CDR3 DNA: TGTGCCATCAGTGAGTCGTGGCCCGACTACGAGCAGTACGTC.

J is TRBJ1-5 and V is TRBV10-3; D may be TRBD1 (5 bases). The CDR3 loop spans 13 amino acids. Germline-derived CDR1 and CDR2 are ENHRY and SYGVKD. V gave up 6 bases and J gave up 4 bases, with 10 bases separating them. CDR3 protein: CAISGGSNQPQHF. CDR3 DNA: TGTGCCATCAGCGGGGGTTCTAATCAGCCCCAGCATTTT.

J is TRBJ1-2 and V is TRBV13; perhaps TRBD1 as D (5 bases). CDR1 is PRHDT, CDR2 FYEKMQ, per germline (reference sequence). The V end was cut by 5 bases, the J end by 3 bases, with 13 bases between. The CDR3 totals 14 residues. CDR3 residues: CASSARGIYYGYTF. The DNA for the CDR3 is TGTGCCAGCAGCGCCCGGGGGATCTACTATGGCTACACCTTC.

The chain is built from TRBV19 and TRBJ1-2; 10 bases fit TRBD1. Trimming at V came to 7 bases and at J to 7 bases, leaving 12 bases not matched to a gene. The CDR3 contains 15 residues. Germline V CDR1 and CDR2: LNHDA, SQIVND (reference sequence). CDR3 residues: CASTPVRDRGLGYTF. CDR3 DNA: TGTGCCAGTACCCCCGTCCGGGACAGGGGACTTGGCTACACCTTC.

There are a few counts of this clone. The rearrangement joins TRBV20-1 to TRBJ2-7, with a possible D match to TRBD1 (6 bases). The length of the CDR3 is 11 residues. Trimming removed 3 bases from V and 5 bases from J, with 8 bases in between. CDR1 is DFQATT and CDR2 is SNEGSKA in the germline V gene (reference sequence). CDR3 in amino acids: CSASSGDEQYF. CDR3 in DNA: TGCAGTGCTAGTTCAGGGGACGAGCAGTACTTC.

The V and J genes are TRBV28 and TRBJ1-5; 9 nucleotides agree with TRBD1. CDR1 and CDR2 from the germline V gene are MDHEN and SYDVKM. Trimming at V came to 8 bases and at J to 0 bases, leaving 8 bases not matched to a gene. The CDR3 loop spans 16 amino acids. CDR3 nucleotides: TGTGCCAGCCGGACAGGGGCAGGGGGTAGCAATCAGCCCCAGCATTTT. It codes for CASRTGAGGSNQPQHF.

V usage is TRBV7-8 and J usage is TRBJ2-7; tentative D call: TRBD2 (6 bases). This CDR3 region has 15 residues. Germline V CDR1 and CDR2: SGHVS, FQNEAQ. V shed 1 base and J shed 4 bases, with 14 bases lying between them. CDR3 sequence: CASSLVRETTYEQYF. The CDR3 DNA reads TGTGCCAGCAGCTTAGTACGGGAGACTACGTACGAGCAGTACTTC.

The genes are TRBV11-3 and TRBJ2-3; a weak D match, TRBD2 (5 bases). Trimming took 5 bases from V and 8 from J, leaving 20 bases between them. Germline V gene lookup returns CDR1 SGHNT and CDR2 YENEEA. This CDR3 comprises 15 residues. The DNA of the CDR3 is TGTGCCAGCAGCCAGACACTAGTTAGGGCAAGTACGCAGTATTTT. Amino acids: CASSQTLVRASTQYF.

The chain joins TRBV11-2 to TRBJ1-2; 7 nucleotides match TRBD1. CDR3 length equals 13 residues. Germline lookup yields CDR1 SGHAT and CDR2 FQNNGV. V shed 5 bases, J shed 2 bases, and the junction held 2 bases outside the gene matches. The CDR3 nucleotides are TGTGCCAGCAGCGTACAGGGGAACTATGGCTACACCTTC. Amino acids: CASSVQGNYGYTF.

The chain joins TRBV5-6 to TRBJ2-5; a weak D match, TRBD1 (5 bases). V lost 2 bases to trimming and J lost 2 bases, with 10 bases between them. This CDR3 has 14 amino acids. In germline, CDR1 is SGHDT, CDR2 YYEEEE. CDR3 region: CASSLRGNQETQYF. The CDR3 DNA reads as TGTGCCAGCAGCTTAAGGGGTAATCAAGAGACCCAGTACTTC.

J is TRBJ1-2 and V is TRBV12-5; D remains ambiguous. CDR1 is LGHNT and CDR2 is FRNRAP in the germline V gene. The CDR3 consists of 14 residues. The V end lost 2 bases, the J end lost 2 bases, and 9 bases lay between the germline ends. The CDR3 sequence: CASGLSRVNYGYTF. CDR3 nucleotides: TGTGCTAGTGGTTTGTCTCGGGTCAACTATGGCTACACCTTC. Using reference TRBV12-5 and TRBJ1-2 for the parts outside the CDR3, the full variable domain is DARVTQTPRHKVTEMGQEVTMRCQPILGHNTVFWYRQTMMQGLELLAYFRNRAPLDDSGMPKDRFSAEMPDATLATLKIQPSEPRDSAVYFCASGLSRVNYGYTFGSGTRLTVV.

This chain connects TRBV19 to TRBJ2-3; 11 bases are shared with TRBD2. The CDR3 covers 14 residues. V shed 5 bases and J 6 bases; nucleotides not matched to a gene: 4. Germline V CDR1 and CDR2: LNHDA, SQIVND (reference sequence). The CDR3 bases are TGTGCCAGTAGTTCTAGCGGGGGGCTGGATACGCAGTATTTT. Translating it yields CASSSSGGLDTQYF.